This entry concerns a single T cell receptor (beta chain). The data stem from a study of blood T cell repertoires in COVID-19. On the study more broadly: Italy, Spain and the United States were the sources of the convalescent and acute COVID-19 samples. Sample material is recorded as cDNA or gDNA derived from T cells, B-cell-depleted T cells, or PBMCs.

Per the original data handling: Amplification with reference gene primers provided the estimates of nucleated cell counts. Clones were read by immunoSEQ multiplex PCR, and TCRdb kept only the in-frame ones, dropping some. V and J calls and clone size are given by that table; D and trimming were obtained from the DNA. This sample carries 150,000 or so clones, 76% of them seen once, and the ten largest clones take 3.5% to 5%. The clonotype comes from a woman older than 75 with active or convalescent COVID-19. Source material: peripheral blood.

The CDR3 spells CASSGLRGEKLFF. As DNA, the CDR3 is TGTGCCAGTAGCGGCCTCAGGGGTGAAAAACTGTTTTTT. The chain recombines TRBV19 with TRBJ1-4; TRBD1 is a possible D gene (6 bases). The V and J ends lost 6 bases and 7 bases respectively, with 12 bases between them. The CDR3 contains 13 residues. CDR1 and CDR2 from the germline V gene are LNHDA and SQIVND (reference sequence).